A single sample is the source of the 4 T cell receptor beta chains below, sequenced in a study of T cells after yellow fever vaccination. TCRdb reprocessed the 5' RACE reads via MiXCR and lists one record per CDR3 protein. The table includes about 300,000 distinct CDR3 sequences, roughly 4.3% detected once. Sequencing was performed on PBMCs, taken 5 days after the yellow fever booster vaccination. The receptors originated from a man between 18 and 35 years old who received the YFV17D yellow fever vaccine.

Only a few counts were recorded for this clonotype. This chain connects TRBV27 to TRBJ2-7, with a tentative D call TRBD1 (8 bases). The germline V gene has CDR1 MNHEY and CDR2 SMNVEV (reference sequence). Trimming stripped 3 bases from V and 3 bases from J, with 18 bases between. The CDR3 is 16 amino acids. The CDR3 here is CASSFRGGQDNYEQYV. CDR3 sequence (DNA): TGTGCCAGCAGTTTTAGGGGGGGACAGGACAACTACGAGCAGTACGTC.

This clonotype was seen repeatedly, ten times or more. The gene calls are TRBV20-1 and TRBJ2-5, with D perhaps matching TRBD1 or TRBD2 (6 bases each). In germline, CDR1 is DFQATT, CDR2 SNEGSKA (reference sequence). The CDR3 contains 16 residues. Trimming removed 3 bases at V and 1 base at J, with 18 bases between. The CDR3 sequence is CSASGGRSGLQETQYF. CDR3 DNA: TGCAGTGCTAGCGGGGGCCGATCGGGGCTCCAAGAGACCCAGTACTTC.

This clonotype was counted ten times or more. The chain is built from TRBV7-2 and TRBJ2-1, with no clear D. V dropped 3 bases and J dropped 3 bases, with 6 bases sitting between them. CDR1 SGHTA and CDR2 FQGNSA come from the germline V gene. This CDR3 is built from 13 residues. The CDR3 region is CASSLSRYNEQFF. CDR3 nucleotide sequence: TGTGCCAGCAGCTTGTCCCGCTACAATGAGCAGTTCTTC.

CDR3 residues: CATSTDTARKLFF. The CDR3 DNA reads as TGTGCCACCAGCACAGACACAGCTCGAAAACTGTTTTTT. The chain has TRBV15 and TRBJ1-4; D is uncertain. Germline V lookup: CDR1 LNHNV, CDR2 YYDKDF (reference sequence). This CDR3 is built from 13 residues. V lost 4 bases and J lost 10, with 13 bases in between.